This is a list of T cell receptor beta chains from one sample in a study of OX40 agonist ivuxolimab in advanced cancers. TCRdb's copy holds only in-frame clones and misses some; the assay was immunoSEQ multiplex PCR. The sample lists tens of thousands of clones, under 80% occurring once. The sequencing used CD4+ or CD8+ T cells sorted from blood, collected in a trial of the OX40 agonist ivuxolimab. Every receptor here comes from an adult with an advanced solid tumor such as melanoma, head and neck, liver or kidney cancer. CDR3s include the opening cysteine and the closing phenylalanine or tryptophan. A D gene is named only where the DNA matches it firmly. Clone sizes are given selectively: once, few, many, or a class where the clone is expanded.

TRBJ1-2 medium-sized . TRBV19 CASSIDRQGGGYTF TGTGCCAGTAGTATAGATAGGCAGGGTGGAGGCTACACCTTC
TRBJ2-7 . . TRBV5-5 CASSPGWQGRSYEQYF TGTGCCAGCAGCCCCGGATGGCAGGGTAGATCCTACGAGCAGTACTTC
TRBJ1-2 . . TRBV12-5 CASGLPELNNYGYTF TGTGCTAGTGGTTTGCCTGAACTGAATAACTATGGCTACACCTTC
TRBJ1-4 few . TRBV19 CASTDRATNEKLFF TGTGCCAGTACGGACCGTGCAACTAATGAAAAACTGTTTTTT
TRBJ2-2 . TRBD2 TRBV5-4 CASSRTSSDTGELFF TGTGCCAGCAGCCGGACTAGCTCTGACACCGGGGAGCTGTTTTTT
TRBJ2-3 . TRBD2 TRBV5-6 CASSSPGTSGGASTDTQYF TGTGCCAGCAGCTCCCCCGGGACTAGCGGGGGGGCTAGCACAGATACGCAGTATTTT
TRBJ1-2 . . TRBV5-6 CASSLTGHNYGYTF TGTGCCAGCAGCCTAACAGGGCACAACTATGGCTACACCTTC
TRBJ1-5 once TRBD1 TRBV5-6 CASRNRGFNQPQHF TGTGCCAGCAGAAACAGGGGATTCAATCAGCCCCAGCATTTT
TRBJ2-3 . TRBD1 TRBV7-8 CASSSTGGYRERVTDTQYF TGTGCCAGCAGCTCCACAGGGGGTTACAGGGAGCGGGTCACAGATACGCAGTATTTT
TRBJ2-7 once TRBD2 TRBV5-1 CASTGTSGVAEQYF TGCGCCAGCACCGGGACTAGCGGAGTGGCCGAGCAGTACTTC
TRBJ1-5 . . TRBV6-5 CASSPTVVGQPQHF TGTGCCAGCAGTCCGACAGTTGTTGGTCAGCCCCAGCATTTT
TRBJ2-3 . . TRBV6-5 CASIGNGDTQYF TGTGCCAGCATTGGAAACGGAGATACGCAGTATTTT
TRBJ2-7 . . TRBV7-3 CASSLAGTTEQYF TGTGCCAGCAGCCTCGCCGGGACAACCGAGCAGTACTTC
TRBJ2-7 . . TRBV11-2 CASSSRGGRLDEQYF TGTGCCAGCAGCTCCAGGGGGGGGAGGTTGGACGAGCAGTACTTC
TRBJ1-6 . . TRBV7-9 CASSLGPSYNSPLHF TGTGCCAGCAGCTTAGGTCCCTCCTATAATTCACCCCTCCACTTT
TRBJ2-3 . . TRBV30 CAWRPKQTFTDTQYF TGTGCCTGGAGGCCTAAACAGACTTTCACAGATACGCAGTATTTT
TRBJ1-2 . . TRBV11-1 CASSLNTYGYTF TGTGCCAGCAGCCTAAACACCTATGGCTACACCTTC
TRBJ1-2 . . TRBV4-3 CASSQAERAPNYGYTF TGCGCCAGCAGCCAAGCAGAGCGGGCGCCTAACTATGGCTACACCTTC
TRBJ1-5 . . TRBV27 CASSLDQASNQPQHF TGTGCCAGCAGTTTGGACCAGGCGAGCAATCAGCCCCAGCATTTT
TRBJ1-6 . . TRBV6-6 CASSRDRSLSPLHF TGTGCCAGCAGTCGGGACCGCTCTTTGTCACCCCTCCACTTT